Sequencing of this T cell receptor (beta chain) was carried out in a study of cytotoxic CD8 clonotypes in ibrutinib-treated CLL. Study-wide results and caveats: Contraction or stability on treatment was seen for public clonotypes, which were uncommon. Elevated clonality accompanied ibrutinib response, with a return toward baseline values at progression.

Details on this clone: Its matching antigen is unknown.

V lost 4 bases and J lost 15; bases outside the gene matches: 18. CDR1 and CDR2 (germline): MNHNS, SASEGT. This CDR3 has 16 residues. The assay was immunoSEQ multiplex PCR, and TCRdb's table has in-frame clones only and misses some. The sample has some 200,000 clones; approximately 79% are singletons. The receptor was isolated from a human donor with chronic lymphocytic leukemia. The chain has TRBV6-1 and TRBJ2-4, with 10 bases aligning to TRBD2. This specimen was PBMCs, taken after 12 months of ibrutinib treatment. The CDR3, as DNA: TGTGCCAGCAGTGGGTACTGGGCTAGCGGGGGCCTGGCGACGTACTTC. Residues: CASSGYWASGGLATYF.